This TCR beta chain derives from a study of CD8 T cells in Susac syndrome. cDNA came from about 0.51 to 1 ug RNA primed by random hexamers. By means of immunoSEQ multiplex PCR, TCR beta CDR3 spanning 54 Vbeta and 13 Jbeta underwent amplification. TCRdb fed the immunoSEQ multiplex PCR reads into MiXCR, producing one record per CDR3 protein. The table includes some 100,000 distinct CDR3 sequences, around 90% detected once. This CDR3 comprises 12 residues. Germline V lookup: CDR1 MNHEY, CDR2 SMNVEV (reference sequence). Trimming stripped 5 bases from V and 7 bases from J, with 6 bases between. In contrast to the negatively isolated CD8+ and CD4+ T cells, TEMRA cells were FACS-enriched.

The source material was CD4+ T cells from PBMCs. This TCR was sampled from a human donor in good health. V gene TRBV27 combines with J gene TRBJ1-6, with D unresolved. CDR3 nucleotide sequence: TGTGCCAGCAGTCCGGGGAATTCACCCCTCCACTTT. It is translated as CASSPGNSPLHF.